What follows are 27 T cell receptor beta chains derived from one specimen sequenced in a study of cytomegalovirus exposure and HLA in healthy donors. A multiplex PCR was run with 60 Vbeta primers and 13 Jbeta primers. The protocol was immunoSEQ multiplex PCR, while the TCRdb copy is restricted to in-frame clones and leaves out a portion. The table lists 95,000 to 100,000 clones, about 75% of them singletons. Sequencing was carried out using PBMCs. Receptors were obtained from a middle-aged man in good health and CMV-seropositive.

The CDR3 coding sequence is TGTGCCAGCAGTGACTCTAACACAGATACGCAGTATTTT. This sequence encodes CASSDSNTDTQYF. This chain links TRBV6-4 with TRBJ2-3, with D hard to call. V was clipped by 0 bases and J by 2 bases, with 3 bases between them. The CDR3 extends over 13 amino acids. Germline lookup yields CDR1 MRHNA and CDR2 SNTAGT.

The V and J genes are TRBV5-1 and TRBJ2-2; D remains unclear. Germline V gives CDR1 SGHRS, CDR2 YFSETQ. The V gene lost 7 bases and the J gene lost 1 base, with 11 bases spanning the gap. The CDR3 totals 14 residues. The CDR3 reads CASRPLENTGELFF. DNA of the CDR3: TGCGCCAGCCGCCCCCTAGAGAACACCGGGGAGCTGTTTTTT.

This chain links TRBV27 with TRBJ2-3; 7 bases line up with TRBD2. V lost 8 bases and J lost 1; bases outside the gene matches: 6. The CDR3 is 14 amino acids. Germline lookup yields CDR1 MNHEY and CDR2 SMNVEV (reference sequence). The CDR3 reads CASSHAGGTDTQYF. CDR3 in DNA: TGTGCCAGCTCTCATGCGGGGGGCACAGATACGCAGTATTTT.

The chain recombines TRBV5-1 with TRBJ2-1, with 8 bases lining up with TRBD2. The V gene's germline CDR1 is SGHRS and CDR2 YFSETQ. The ends lost 3 bases at V and 8 bases at J; junction bases unmatched: 13. The length of the CDR3 is 16 residues. CDR3 sequence: CASSWGGRGAVDEQFF. The CDR3 nucleotides read TGCGCCAGCAGCTGGGGTGGGCGGGGGGCCGTCGATGAGCAGTTCTTC. The full variable domain, completed using reference TRBV5-1 and TRBJ2-1, is KAGVTQTPRYLIKTRGQQVTLSCSPISGHRSVSWYQQTPGQGLQFLFEYFSETQRNKGNFPGRFSGRQFSNSRSEMNVSTLELGDSALYLCASSWGGRGAVDEQFFGPGTRLTVL.

The gene calls are TRBV6-1 and TRBJ2-5; a possible D gene is TRBD1 (5 bases). Germline-derived CDR1 and CDR2 are MNHNS and SASEGT. V lost 2 bases to trimming and J lost 5 bases, with 9 bases between them. This CDR3 has 13 amino acids. The CDR3 nucleotides are TGTGCCAGCAGTGAACAGGGATGGGAGACCCAGTACTTC. It yields the protein CASSEQGWETQYF.

This chain links TRBV18 with TRBJ1-1; 9 nucleotides match TRBD1. The CDR3 is 15 amino acids. Per germline, CDR1 KGHSH and CDR2 LQKENI. With V trimmed by 3 bases and J by 1 base, 3 bases remained unmatched. The CDR3 DNA is TGTGCCAGCTCACCGGGACAGGGTTCGAACACTGAAGCTTTCTTT. Protein: CASSPGQGSNTEAFF.

Only a few counts were recorded for this clone. The CDR3 here is CASSYGLAGQETQYF. CDR3 coding DNA: TGTGCCAGCAGTTACGGGCTAGCGGGACAAGAGACCCAGTACTTC. This chain joins TRBV6-5 and TRBJ2-5; 9 bases fit TRBD2. This CDR3 comprises 15 residues. Germline lookup yields CDR1 MNHEY and CDR2 SVGAGI. Trimming at V came to 2 bases and at J to 2 bases, leaving 3 bases not matched to a gene.

The rearrangement joins TRBV4-1 to TRBJ1-2; 7 positions agree with TRBD1. The CDR3 spans 14 residues. V shed 4 bases, J shed 8 bases, and the junction held 10 bases outside the gene matches. The germline CDR1 and CDR2 sequences are MGHRA and YSYEKL. The CDR3 nucleotides read TGCGCCAGCAGCCCGCCGGGACAGAGAACCGGCTACACCTTC. This encodes CASSPPGQRTGYTF.

The chain recombines TRBV9 with TRBJ2-7, with TRBD2 identical over 10 bases. The CDR3 consists of 17 residues. V lost 3 bases, J lost 7 bases, and 16 bases stayed unmatched. Germline V lookup: CDR1 SGDLS, CDR2 YYNGEE. The CDR3 DNA reads TGTGCCAGCAGCGGAGGACTAGCGGCGGGAGGGCCAGGGGAGCAGTACTTC. Translation gives CASSGGLAAGGPGEQYF. The variable domain in full, with the rest retrieved from reference TRBV9 and TRBJ2-7, is DSGVTQTPKHLITATGQRVTLRCSPRSGDLSVYWYQQSLDQGLQFLIQYYNGEERAKGNILERFSAQQFPDLHSELNLSSLELGDSALYFCASSGGLAAGGPGEQYFGPGTRLTVT.

This rearrangement joins TRBV5-5 to TRBJ2-7, with TRBD1 identical over 7 bases. Per the germline V gene, CDR1 is SGHKS and CDR2 is YYEKEE (reference sequence). Trimming at V came to 6 bases and at J to 2 bases, leaving 11 bases not matched to a gene. The CDR3 runs 15 residues. CDR3 sequence: CASNPLQDRPYEQYF. CDR3 bases: TGTGCCAGCAACCCCCTTCAGGACAGGCCCTACGAGCAGTACTTC. Combining the CDR3 with reference TRBV5-5 and TRBJ2-7 gives the whole variable domain DAGVTQSPTHLIKTRGQQVTLRCSPISGHKSVSWYQQVLGQGPQFIFQYYEKEERGRGNFPDRFSARQFPNYSSELNVNALLLGDSALYLCASNPLQDRPYEQYFGPGTRLTVT.

This sequence joins TRBV4-3 and TRBJ2-7, with 7 positions matching TRBD2. This CDR3 has 14 residues. Germline loops: CDR1 LGHNA, CDR2 YSLEER. The V gene end was trimmed by 0 bases and the J gene end by 3 bases; junction bases not matched to a gene: 2. The CDR3 spells CASSQDGGGYEQYF. In DNA form, the CDR3 reads TGCGCCAGCAGCCAAGATGGGGGGGGCTACGAGCAGTACTTC.

The chain joins TRBV14 to TRBJ1-3; D uncertain. This CDR3 is 16 amino acids long. Germline lookup yields CDR1 SGHDN and CDR2 FVKESK. V was cut by 1 base and J by 0 bases, with 10 bases left in between. Written as DNA, the CDR3 is TGTGCCAGCAGCCAAGCCGGGAAAGTCTCTGGAAACACCATATATTTT. Translated, it gives CASSQAGKVSGNTIYF. Full variable domain (remainder filled in from reference TRBV14 and TRBJ1-3): EAGVTQFPSHSVIEKGQTVTLRCDPISGHDNLYWYRRVMGKEIKFLLHFVKESKQDESGMPNNRFLAERTGGTYSTLKVQPAELEDSGVYFCASSQAGKVSGNTIYFGEGSWLTVV.

This clone was counted only a few times. The rearrangement links TRBV6-1 to TRBJ1-2; a possible D gene is TRBD1 (6 bases). Germline lookup yields CDR1 MNHNS and CDR2 SASEGT. The CDR3 sequence is 16 residues long. Trimming took 1 base from V and 4 from J, leaving 16 bases between them. The CDR3 loop reads CASSEGGGGDPYGYTF. The CDR3 coding sequence is TGTGCCAGCAGTGAAGGGGGCGGGGGCGACCCCTATGGCTACACCTTC.

The chain couples TRBV7-9 to TRBJ2-7, with D perhaps matching TRBD1 (5 bases). The CDR3 totals 14 residues. Germline V CDR1 and CDR2: SEHNR, FQNEAQ (reference sequence). V was pared by 0 bases and J by 7 bases, with 13 bases between. The chain's CDR3 is CASSLAAGNGEQYF. The CDR3 DNA reads TGTGCCAGCAGCTTAGCCGCAGGGAACGGTGAGCAGTACTTC.

The chain combines TRBV6-6 with TRBJ2-5, with 7 bases lining up with TRBD1. The CDR3 length is 15 residues. Germline CDR1 reads MNHNY; CDR2 reads SVGAGI (reference sequence). V trimming: 6 bases; J trimming: 4 bases; junction bases outside the gene matches: 11. The CDR3: CASRERQGWGETQYF. Written as DNA, the CDR3 is TGTGCCAGCAGGGAGCGACAGGGATGGGGAGAGACCCAGTACTTC.

This clone was observed a handful of times. The V call is TRBV5-1, the J call TRBJ2-7, with TRBD1 matching over 10 bases. The germline V gene encodes CDR1 SGHRS and CDR2 YFSETQ. The CDR3 totals 14 residues. After removal of 6 bases from V and 5 bases from J, the junction contained 8 bases not matched to a gene. The chain's CDR3 is CASTIGTGDHEQYF. The CDR3 nucleotides are TGCGCCAGCACGATAGGGACAGGGGACCACGAGCAGTACTTC.

The chain is built from TRBV15 and TRBJ1-2; 11 bases are shared with TRBD1. From germline, CDR1 is LNHNV and CDR2 YYDKDF (reference sequence). Trimming cost V 0 bases and J 5 bases; bases outside gene matches: 2. The CDR3 covers 15 residues. The CDR3 region is CATSRERDRGYGYTF. DNA of the CDR3: TGTGCCACCAGCAGAGAGCGGGACAGGGGGTATGGCTACACCTTC.

V gene TRBV19 combines with J gene TRBJ2-7, with TRBD2 matching over 14 bases. V lost 6 bases, J lost 0 bases, and 7 bases stayed unmatched. There are 17 residues in the CDR3. The germline V gene encodes CDR1 LNHDA and CDR2 SQIVND (reference sequence). CDR3 coding DNA: TGTGCCAGTAGCAGGACTAGCGGGAGGCCCTCCTCCTACGAGCAGTACTTC. It encodes CASSRTSGRPSSYEQYF.

The chain has TRBV5-1 and TRBJ2-5; D is ambiguous. V dropped 4 bases and J dropped 5 bases, with 6 bases sitting between them. The germline V gene encodes CDR1 SGHRS and CDR2 YFSETQ. CDR3 length: 11 residues. The CDR3 sequence: CASSARETQYF. CDR3 coding DNA: TGCGCCAGCAGCGCCCGGGAGACCCAGTACTTC.

The chain links TRBV5-1 to TRBJ2-5, with D possibly being TRBD2 (5 bases). The closer fit of TRBJ2-7 to the DNA end suggests the J call may be wrong. The germline CDR1 and CDR2 sequences are SGHRS and YFSETQ. There are 14 residues in the CDR3. CDR3 sequence (DNA): TGCGCCAGCAGCTCTAACGGGGACTCCTACGAGCAGTACTTC. Translated, it gives CASSSNGDSYEQYF.

This clone was seen only a few times. The genes are TRBV7-9 and TRBJ1-6, with 8 bases lining up with TRBD1. CDR1 and CDR2 (germline): SEHNR, FQNEAQ (reference sequence). The J segment lost 0 bases and the V segment lost 10 bases, leaving 14 bases of the junction unmatched. CDR3 size: 18 residues. CDR3 protein: CATVGAGGEGSYNSPLHF. CDR3 coding DNA: TGTGCCACCGTGGGGGCAGGGGGCGAGGGCTCCTATAATTCACCCCTCCACTTT.

The chain couples TRBV5-4 to TRBJ1-2; 10 nucleotides align to TRBD1. The CDR3 covers 16 residues. Germline CDR1 and CDR2: SGHNT and YYREEE (reference sequence). V dropped 0 bases and J dropped 8; count of bases not matched to a gene: 10. The CDR3 nucleotides read TGTGCCAGCAGCTTGGGGGGGGGACAGGGGATTGGCGGCTACACCTTC. The encoded protein is CASSLGGGQGIGGYTF.

The chain has TRBV11-2 and TRBJ1-1; no clear D gene. This CDR3 has 15 residues. V was cut by 0 bases and J by 0 bases, with 8 bases left in between. Germline V gives CDR1 SGHAT, CDR2 FQNNGV. CDR3 sequence: CASSLDPGMNTEAFF. As DNA, the CDR3 is TGTGCCAGCAGCTTAGATCCGGGGATGAACACTGAAGCTTTCTTT.

V and J are TRBV13 and TRBJ1-5, with TRBD1 as a possible D gene (6 bases). Germline lookup yields CDR1 PRHDT and CDR2 FYEKMQ (reference sequence). With 6 bases removed from V and 3 bases from J, the gap between germline ends came to 12 bases. CDR3 size: 14 residues. In DNA form, the CDR3 reads TGTGCCAGCAGTAGAAAGGGGGTCAATCAGCCCCAGCATTTT. It encodes CASSRKGVNQPQHF. The full variable domain, its missing parts supplied by reference TRBV13 and TRBJ1-5, is AAGVIQSPRHLIKEKRETATLKCYPIPRHDTVYWYQQGPGQDPQFLISFYEKMQSDKGSIPDRFSAQQFSDYHSELNMSSLELGDSALYFCASSRKGVNQPQHFGDGTRLSIL.

The chain combines TRBV5-6 with TRBJ1-1; 9 bases are a match to TRBD1. Germline V gives CDR1 SGHDT, CDR2 YYEEEE. J gave up 4 bases and V 2 bases, and 6 bases lay outside the gene matches. This CDR3 contains 15 residues. DNA for the CDR3: TGTGCCAGCAGCTTCGGGACAGGGCTCGCCACTGAAGCTTTCTTT. Encoded protein: CASSFGTGLATEAFF.

This clone appeared a few times. The V gene is TRBV19, the J gene TRBJ1-2; TRBD1 might be the D (6 bases). The V and J ends lost 5 bases and 3 bases respectively, with 13 bases between them. There are 14 residues in the CDR3. Germline V CDR1 and CDR2: LNHDA, SQIVND (reference sequence). The CDR3 region has the DNA TGTGCCAGTAGTTCCAGGGGTGCGGACTATGGCTACACCTTC. It encodes CASSSRGADYGYTF.

J is TRBJ1-1 and V is TRBV4-1, with 8 bases that match TRBD1. The length of the CDR3 is 14 residues. Germline lookup yields CDR1 MGHRA and CDR2 YSYEKL. The junction had 4 bases not matched to a gene; V was cut back by 4 bases and J by 3 bases. CDR3 region: CASSRETGDTEAFF. The CDR3 DNA is TGCGCCAGCAGCCGTGAGACAGGGGACACTGAAGCTTTCTTT.